One sample yielded the 10 T cell receptor beta chains listed below, sequenced in a study of cytomegalovirus exposure and HLA in healthy donors. The PCR had 60 Vbeta and 13 Jbeta primers. The protocol was immunoSEQ multiplex PCR, while the TCRdb copy is restricted to in-frame clones and leaves out a portion. The table lists approximately 120,000 clones, around 86% of them singletons. The sequenced sample was PBMCs. The receptor set was obtained from a woman aged 25 to 39 in good health and CMV-seronegative.

This chain uses TRBV7-9 with TRBJ1-1; the D gene is possibly TRBD1 (6 bases). Germline assignment: CDR1 SEHNR and CDR2 FQNEAQ (reference sequence). V was cut by 1 base and J by 4 bases, with 25 bases left in between. The length of the CDR3 is 19 residues. CDR3 bases: TGTGCCAGCAGCTTAGACCCTACAGGGAATTACGGGCAAGTCACTGAAGCTTTCTTT. This sequence encodes CASSLDPTGNYGQVTEAFF.

The chain links TRBV28 to TRBJ2-1; D is ambiguous. V lost 2 bases and J lost 4, with 9 bases in between. The CDR3 is 14 residues long. Germline loops: CDR1 MDHEN, CDR2 SYDVKM. The CDR3 region has the DNA TGTGCCAGCAGTTTACCCCCGCTATACAATGAGCAGTTCTTC. Its protein is CASSLPPLYNEQFF.

The chain has TRBV11-2 and TRBJ2-3; D possibly corresponds to TRBD1 (5 bases). Between the trimmed V and J ends, which lost 5 bases and 5 bases, there was a span of 11 bases. Germline CDR1 SGHAT, CDR2 FQNNGV. The length of the CDR3 is 13 residues. CDR3 residues: CASSPGSEDTQYF. Written as DNA, the CDR3 is TGTGCCAGCAGCCCAGGGTCGGAAGATACGCAGTATTTT.

The rearrangement uses TRBV28 and TRBJ1-2; 10 bases map to TRBD1. The CDR3 runs to 15 residues. After removal of 5 bases from V and 7 bases from J, the junction contained 10 bases not matched to a gene. CDR1 MDHEN and CDR2 SYDVKM come from the germline V gene. The CDR3 DNA reads TGTGCCAGCAGTCCGATGGGACAGGGGCTTGTTGGCTACACCTTC. It specifies CASSPMGQGLVGYTF.

V usage is TRBV19 and J usage is TRBJ2-3; weak D call: TRBD1 (6 bases). The CDR3 loop spans 13 amino acids. Germline CDR1 and CDR2: LNHDA and SQIVND (reference sequence). Trimming took 7 bases from V and 2 from J, leaving 10 bases between them. The CDR3 protein is CASTGDITDTQYF. The DNA of the CDR3 is TGTGCCAGTACAGGGGACATCACAGATACGCAGTATTTT.

This clone turned up a few times. The chain uses TRBV29-1 and TRBJ2-7; 11 nucleotides match TRBD2. V trimming: 8 bases; J trimming: 4 bases; junction bases outside the gene matches: 13. CDR1 and CDR2 from the germline V gene are SQVTM and ANQGSEA. The CDR3 extends over 15 amino acids. CDR3 coding DNA: TGCAGCCCTGAATTGGGACTAGCGGCAAGATACGAGCAGTACTTC. It specifies CSPELGLAARYEQYF.

The table lists this clone with a few counts. This CDR3 is also generated by other DNA sequences in the sample. The chain has TRBV20-1 and TRBJ1-1; D is unresolved. Trimming took off 5 bases at V and 0 bases at J, with 4 bases between the two ends. This CDR3 is 11 amino acids long. Germline assignment: CDR1 DFQATT and CDR2 SNEGSKA (reference sequence). CDR3 sequence: CSAPVNTEAFF. The CDR3 nucleotides read TGCAGTGCTCCGGTGAACACTGAAGCTTTCTTT.

This clone was detected only once. The same CDR3 is also encoded by other DNA sequences in this sample. This chain uses TRBV28 with TRBJ2-3; TRBD2 is a possible D gene (5 bases). This CDR3 comprises 17 residues. Germline assignment: CDR1 MDHEN and CDR2 SYDVKM. V was shortened by 2 bases and J by 6 bases, with 21 bases between the two germline ends. In DNA form, the CDR3 reads TGTGCCAGCAGTTTAATTCTCCGAATGCTAGCCCCCGATACGCAGTATTTT. It translates to CASSLILRMLAPDTQYF.

The J gene is TRBJ2-5, the V gene TRBV5-8, with 8 bases identical to TRBD2. The J call could be wrong; TRBJ2-7 is a better fit for the DNA end. Germline CDR1 reads SGHTS; CDR2 reads YDEGEE. This CDR3 contains 14 residues. CDR3 sequence reads: CASSLSAGGYEQYF. Here the CDR3 DNA reads TGTGCCAGCAGCTTGTCTGCGGGAGGTTACGAGCAGTACTTC.

The gene calls are TRBV30 and TRBJ1-2; TRBD1 aligns across 9 bases. From germline, CDR1 is GTSNPN and CDR2 SVGIG (reference sequence). The CDR3 is 12 residues long. Trimming removed 8 bases from V and 5 bases from J; junction bases left unmatched: 6. The CDR3 loop reads CARTGGPYGYTF. The CDR3 nucleotides read TGTGCCCGAACAGGGGGCCCGTATGGCTACACCTTC. Full variable domain (remainder filled in from reference TRBV30 and TRBJ1-2): SQTIHQWPATLVQPVGSPLSLECTVEGTSNPNLYWYRQAAGRGLQLLFYSVGIGQISSEVPQNLSASRPQDRQFILSSKKLLLSDSGFYLCARTGGPYGYTFGSGTRLTVV.